Listed here is a single T cell receptor (beta chain). As handled by the study authors: Reference gene primer amplification yielded estimated nucleated cell counts. Generated by immunoSEQ multiplex PCR, the TCRdb table keeps only in-frame clones and is missing some. V and J calls and clone size are copied from that table; D and trimming were computed from the DNA. The top ten hold around 9.8% of the sample, which has 150,000 to 200,000 clones, approximately 85% seen once. This record comes from a study of blood T cell repertoires in COVID-19. Study as a whole: Specimens from acute and convalescent COVID-19 originated in the United States, Italy and Spain. Sample material is recorded as cDNA or gDNA derived from T cells, B-cell-depleted T cells, or PBMCs.

This receptor was identified in a woman older than 75 with acute or convalescent COVID-19. The sequenced sample consisted of peripheral blood.

In nucleotides, the CDR3 is TGTGCCAGCAGCCCCCTCCCCCGGCTAGCGGGACCAAACTCCTACAATGAGCAGTTCTTC. This encodes CASSPLPRLAGPNSYNEQFF. This sequence joins TRBV3-1 (or the pseudogene TRBV3-2) and TRBJ2-1; TRBD2 matches 9 bases. CDR3 length equals 20 residues. Germline V gives CDR1 LGHDT, CDR2 YNNKEL (reference sequence). The V segment lost 4 bases and the J segment 0 bases; nucleotides outside the gene matches: 16.